The source of this T cell receptor (beta chain) is a study of cytomegalovirus exposure and HLA in healthy donors. Notes on the study in general: In a later analysis, common viral pathogens appeared linked to several of the most significant clusters.

Points on this clone: The antigen remains unidentified.

The PCR ran on 60 Vbeta and 13 Jbeta primers. The method was immunoSEQ multiplex PCR; TCRdb's version includes in-frame clones alone and lacks a portion of them. Counted here are 90,000 to 100,000 clones, approximately 76% occurring once; the ten biggest clones make up 1.5% to 2.5%. The TCR originated in a man in his forties or fifties in good health and CMV-seronegative. Sequenced: PBMCs.

The DNA of the CDR3 is TGTGCCAGTAGTCCCTCACCAGCGGGAGGGTCCTACGAGCAGTACTTC. This gives the protein CASSPSPAGGSYEQYF. The J gene is TRBJ2-7, the V gene TRBV19, with 10 bases identical to TRBD2. The junction had 8 bases not matched to a gene; V was cut back by 5 bases and J by 1 base. The CDR3 is 16 residues long. Looked up from germline, CDR1 is LNHDA and CDR2 is SQIVND (reference sequence). Combining the CDR3 with reference TRBV19 and TRBJ2-7 gives the whole variable domain DGGITQSPKYLFRKEGQNVTLSCEQNLNHDAMYWYRQDPGQGLRLIYYSQIVNDFQKGDIAEGYSVSREKKESFPLTVTSAQKNPTAFYLCASSPSPAGGSYEQYFGPGTRLTVT.